The source of this TCR beta chain is a study of T cells in Graves' hyperthyroidism and ophthalmopathy. General study points: Blood shared most expanded thyroid clonotypes above 0.001.

Many counts were recorded for this clonotype. The antigen is undetermined. There are 12 residues in the CDR3. The germline V and J ends were trimmed by 6 bases and 6 bases, with 12 bases remaining between them. Germline V gene sequence: CDR1 SNHLY, CDR2 FYNNEI. RNA transcripts gave rise to amplified TCR beta CDR3 regions. The HTBI set primed first-round TCR CDR3 RT-PCR. A single record per CDR3 protein comes from TCRdb applying MiXCR to the multiplex PCR reads. The data contain 300,000 to 400,000 distinct CDR3 sequences, 20% to 25% of them singletons. The sequencing input was blood. The sequence came from a woman aged 45-65 years with Graves' hyperthyroidism. This rearrangement joins TRBV2 to TRBJ2-7, with D perhaps matching TRBD1 (6 bases). The chain's CDR3 is CASRADSIEQYF. The CDR3 nucleotides read TGTGCCAGCAGGGCGGACAGCATCGAGCAGTACTTC.